This TCR beta chain emerged from a study of blood T cell repertoires in COVID-19. Study in general: COVID-19 samples, acute and convalescent, were from the United States, Italy and Spain.

V was pared by 6 bases and J by 7 bases, with 10 bases between. Germline V gene data show CDR1 as SNHLY and CDR2 as FYNNEI. This CDR3 comprises 12 residues. As handled by the study authors: Reference gene primer amplification in the assay estimated nucleated cell counts. Measured with immunoSEQ multiplex PCR; TCRdb has only the in-frame clones, and not every one. The D gene and trimming were derived from the DNA, and the V and J assignments and clone size from that table. The sample gives 99,000 or so clones, more than 70% of which show up once; over 10% is in the top ten. The V and J genes are TRBV2 and TRBJ1-5; maybe TRBD1 (5 bases). This TCR was recovered from a woman aged 55-70 years in a cohort sampled during active or convalescent COVID-19. Material: peripheral blood. The CDR3 region has the DNA TGTGCCAGCAGGCAGGGAGGGCAGCCCCAGCATTTT. Protein product: CASRQGGQPQHF.